This TCR beta chain was recorded in a study of neoadjuvant anti-PD-1 for oral cavity cancer. CDR3 length: 15 amino acids. The germline V gene has CDR1 SNHLY and CDR2 FYNNEI. The junction had 7 bases not matched to a gene; V was cut back by 3 bases and J by 5 bases. On this clone: Its antigen is not known.

Findings and limits, study-wide: Each response group had just a few patients in TCR analyses.

Time point of the sample: after neoadjuvant nivolumab, at surgical resection. Patients were newly diagnosed with stage II-IVA oral cavity squamous cell carcinoma without prior systemic or radiation treatment. PBMC libraries mostly used around 500 ng of input genomic DNA, with six replicates per sample. Measured with immunoSEQ multiplex PCR; TCRdb has only the in-frame clones, and not every one. The sample consists of 55,000 to 75,000 clones, 85% to 90% of them appearing once. The source was PBMCs, collected after nivolumab (anti-PD-1) treatment. This receptor was taken from a person between 40 and 85 years old with oral cavity squamous cell carcinoma. V and J are TRBV2 and TRBJ2-5; TRBD2 matches at 9 bases. CDR3 sequence: CASSDWAGGRETQYF. CDR3 DNA sequence: TGTGCCAGCAGTGATTGGGCGGGGGGGCGGGAGACCCAGTACTTC.